This T cell receptor beta chain came from a study of cytomegalovirus exposure and HLA in healthy donors. Study-level findings and limits: HLA allele associations emerged for around 15,000 TCR beta sequences in a later analysis, at 0.05 false discovery rate. Researchers had no immune exposure information except CMV serostatus available. Several of the most significant clusters appeared linked to common viral pathogens, based on a later analysis. From TCR beta sequences, most subjects' HLA-A and HLA-B alleles were reportedly predicted accurately.

Germline trimming cut 5 bases from V and 7 bases from J; bases unmatched to any gene: 2. Looked up from germline, CDR1 is LNHDA and CDR2 is SQIVND (reference sequence). The CDR3 is 15 residues long. Primers: 60 Vbeta forward and 13 Jbeta reverse. TCRdb's table, derived via immunoSEQ multiplex PCR, lists solely in-frame clones and lacks some. The sample is made up of around 210,000 clones, and the top ten hold roughly 1.2% of it. In the case of this clone: Its matching antigen is unknown.

The receptor was isolated from a girl aged 2 to 10 in good health and CMV-seropositive. Source material: PBMCs. The chain has TRBV19 and TRBJ2-1; 16 positions match TRBD2. The CDR3 is CASSGTSGRGNEQFF. CDR3 sequence (DNA): TGTGCCAGTAGTGGGACTAGCGGGAGGGGGAATGAGCAGTTCTTC.